The entry that follows covers one T cell receptor beta chain sequence. Its target is unknown. This sample is part of a study of post-analysis software for immune sequencing data. Study-level results: Clustering by F measure revealed strong co-clustering among samples prepared together in one batch. The normalized Chao1 diversity of multiple sclerosis patients was significantly lower than that of controls. Five or six TRBV segments were more frequent in patients than controls; TRBV5-6, TRBV5-1 and TRBV20-1 belonged to this group.

Included in the TCR beta cDNA libraries were unique molecular identifiers. TCRdb processed the PCR reads anew with MiXCR; each CDR3 protein has one entry. The sample includes under 200,000 distinct CDR3 sequences, 35% to 40% of them seen just once. The V gene's germline CDR1 is SGHAT and CDR2 FQNNGV. The length of the CDR3 is 15 residues. The V segment lost 5 bases and the J segment 0 bases; nucleotides outside the gene matches: 6. The source is a girl aged 5-17 years with multiple sclerosis. The sequenced sample was blood, obtained after autologous hematopoietic stem cell transplantation. The chain employs TRBV11-2 and TRBJ1-1; the match to TRBD1 covers 7 bases. The CDR3 sequence is CASSPRQGLNTEAFF. The CDR3 bases are TGTGCCAGCAGCCCCCGACAGGGATTGAACACTGAAGCTTTCTTT. The whole variable domain, filled in from reference TRBV11-2 and TRBJ1-1, reads EAGVAQSPRYKIIEKRQSVAFWCNPISGHATLYWYQQILGQGPKLLIQFQNNGVVDDSQLPKDRFSAERLKGVDSTLKIQPAKLEDSAVYLCASSPRQGLNTEAFFGQGTRLTVV.